This T cell receptor (beta chain) was observed in a study of blood T cell repertoires in COVID-19. Assay used: immunoSEQ multiplex PCR; TCRdb lists only in-frame clones, some missing. The table lists fewer than 200,000 clones, 82% of them singletons, with around 8% in the top ten. One Seattle source followed patients from active infection through their disease course. This clone was observed once. At one of its ends the junction is not consistent with the germline gene, which may arise from a read error. This CDR3 is 14 amino acids long. Germline-derived CDR1 and CDR2 are LNHDA and SQIVND (reference sequence).

The receptor was isolated from a woman aged 60-75 years with COVID-19, enrolled during active disease. The chain has TRBV19 and TRBJ1-6; TRBD1 matches 7 bases. The source material was peripheral blood. In DNA form, the CDR3 reads TGTGCCAGTAGTATTTCTGGCGACAGGGCCGAACTCCGCTTT. Protein product: CASSISGDRAELRF.